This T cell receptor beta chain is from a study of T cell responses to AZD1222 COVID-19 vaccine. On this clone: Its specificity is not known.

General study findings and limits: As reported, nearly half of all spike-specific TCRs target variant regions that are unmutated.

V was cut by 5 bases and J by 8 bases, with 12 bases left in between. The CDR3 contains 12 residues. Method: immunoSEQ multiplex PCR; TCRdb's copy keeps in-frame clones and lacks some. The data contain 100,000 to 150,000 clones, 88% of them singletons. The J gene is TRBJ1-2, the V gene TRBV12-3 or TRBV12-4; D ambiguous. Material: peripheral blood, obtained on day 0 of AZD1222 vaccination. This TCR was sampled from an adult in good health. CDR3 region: CASSDGWLGYTF. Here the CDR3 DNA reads TGTGCCAGCAGTGATGGATGGCTCGGCTACACCTTC.